This TCR beta chain was sequenced in a study of vaccination and CD4 T cells after COVID-19 (dated by TCRdb to between 2021 and 2024). The study in broad terms: SARS-CoV-2 positivity had been established in the convalescent patients by nasal swab PCR, and mild disease was recorded in about 9 of these patients and severe disease in one. The convalescent cohort comprised six males and four females, including two Hispanic individuals, seven Caucasians, two Asians and one multiracial person. Participants got two doses of the Pfizer-BioNTech BNT162b2 vaccine (n=8) or two doses of the Moderna mRNA-1273 vaccine (n=2). Post-COVID blood samples from convalescent patients were collected a median of about 100 days after diagnosis, with a range of roughly 30 to 170 days. Post-vaccine blood samples were collected a median of about 72 days after the second vaccine dose, ranging from roughly 12 to 250 days. For stimulating the cultures, overlapping spike peptide pools were used, derived from SARS-CoV-2 as well as from the common cold coronaviruses HCoV-NL63, HCoV-OC43 and HCoV-229E. Control cultures received a CEFX viral epitope pool as the positive control, an HIV-1 Nef peptide pool as the negative control, or no peptide. In approximately eleven COVID-19 convalescent patients and several infection-naive healthy vaccine recipients, the spike-specific CD4+ TCR repertoire before mRNA vaccination was compared with the repertoire after mRNA vaccination. Points the paper makes about the study in general: Nearly all vaccine-specific clones in convalescent patients (304 of 307) were mono-reactive for SARS-CoV-2 spike rather than cross-reactive with common cold coronaviruses. Although the median number of SARS-CoV-2-reactive clonotypes went up from 20 to 25 after infection to 35 to 40 after vaccination, the increase was not significant. The study included relatively few convalescent patients and did not analyze early timepoints after natural infection. Among convalescent patients, a median around 86% of the SARS-CoV-2-reactive clones seen after vaccination appeared only after vaccination, which suggests priming specific to the vaccine.

CDR1 and CDR2, per the germline V gene, are SGHNT and YENEEA. There are 15 amino acids in the CDR3, from cysteine to phenylalanine inclusive. Only the CDR3 portion is preserved as DNA: 45 bases, with reading frame beginning at the first base. At the junction V is shortened by 4 bases and J by 4 bases; bases outside the gene matches: 4. Receptor amplification or capture employed PCR. At the Johns Hopkins FTIC core, DNA from the cultured CD4+ T cells underwent TCR sequencing with the Oncomine TCR Beta short-read assay. The QIAamp micro DNA kit was used to extract genomic DNA from the cultured CD4+ T cells. Oncomine TCR Beta libraries from cultured CD4+ T cells were pooled with unique dual indexes and sequenced on an Illumina iSeq 100. In the source study's methods: Non-productive sequences were filtered out, and CDR3s that did not start with C, did not end with F or W, or were shorter than 7 amino acids were discarded. Antigen-specific clonotypes were identified with the MANAFEST web application by comparing peptide-stimulated wells with reference and other culture wells. To be called positive, a clone needed an FDR below 0.05, an odds ratio above 5, and a productive frequency above 0.1% in at least two of three replicate wells. Clonotypes that were significantly expanded in both SARS-CoV-2 spike wells and at least one common cold coronavirus spike condition were defined as cross-reactive. CDR3 homology was assessed with Levenshtein distances (stringdist) and unrooted phylogenetic trees (ape) in R version 3.6.1. In TCRdb, the public reads were trimmed at Q25 with fastp and aligned with MiXCR, with productive beta chains retained. Every CDR3 protein is listed once, alongside the most common genes and DNA of its rows. The authors' filters were not applied to this entry. For this sample there are 15,000 to 20,000 distinct CDR3 sequences; approximately 40% appear just once. Around 8.3% of the sample belongs to the ten largest clones.

What the treatment or condition label conveys for this sample: roughly 10-day PBMC culture with coronavirus spike peptide pools or control peptides (ViraFEST assay). The ViraFEST assay, used in the study, expanded antigen-specific T cells with peptide pools and then identified the expanded clonotypes through TCR sequencing. The positive SARS-CoV-2 PCR tests of the convalescent patients were dated from March to December 2020, before the Alpha, Beta and Delta variants emerged in the United States. Each well held two million PBMCs cultured with around 10 ug/ml peptide pools in IMDM containing around 5% human AB serum and roughly 10 IU/ml IL-2. Half of the culture medium was replaced with fresh IL-2-containing medium on days 3 and 7. After ten to eleven days of culture, CD4+ T cells were isolated by negative selection using the EasySep CD4+ T cell isolation kit. Ficoll-Paque Plus gradient centrifugation was used to isolate PBMCs from whole blood, and the isolated PBMCs were then either used fresh or cryopreserved at -140C. In general, triplicate wells were set up for every culture condition.

This clonotype was observed a single time. Its antigen remains unidentified. Base quality data are lacking; no much larger clone is found one base away. Weak support is all one read offers. Here the sequenced sample was CD4+ T cells from blood, cultured in vitro, taken after SARS-CoV-2 vaccination. This receptor was obtained from a human donor who had recovered from COVID-19. The chain couples TRBV11-3 to TRBJ2-5, with 12 central nucleotides matching TRBD2. The DNA sequence reads TGTGCCAGCAGCTCTAGCGGGGGGGCGCTAGAGACCCAGTACTTC. Protein translation: CASSSSGGALETQYF.